This entry is about one T cell receptor (beta chain). Its matching antigen is unknown. These data are taken from a study of monozygotic twins with cystic fibrosis. The V gene lost 4 bases and the J gene lost 2 bases, with 8 bases spanning the gap. The CDR3 is 13 amino acids. The germline V gene encodes CDR1 LNHDA and CDR2 SQIVND (reference sequence). Profiled with immunoSEQ multiplex PCR; TCRdb holds only in-frame clones, not every one. Here the sample spans approximately 13,000 clones, just under 95% being singletons. Findings of the study overall: J usage was most co-twin-similar in 8 of 16 pairs, V in 13. Nucleotide-identical clonotype sharing was significantly higher within monozygotic CF twin pairs than between unrelated CF individuals.

The source is a girl aged 2-10 years with cystic fibrosis. The source material was blood. The V and J genes are TRBV19 and TRBJ1-1; D is undetermined. CDR3 protein: CASSRGRNTEAFF. The CDR3 coding sequence is TGTGCCAGTAGTAGAGGACGTAACACTGAAGCTTTCTTT.